This is a list of T cell receptor beta chains from one sample in a study of cytomegalovirus exposure and HLA in healthy donors. Assay used: immunoSEQ multiplex PCR; TCRdb lists only in-frame clones, some missing. The repertoire holds 150,000 to 200,000 clones, with approximately 87% as singletons. Sequencing used PBMCs. These receptors came from a young woman in good health and CMV-seronegative. Each CDR3 is given with its conserved first and last residue. D genes are given only for firm matches. Clone size is stated in some rows and not others, as once, few, many or a class when expanded.

v_call	d_call	clone_size	j_call	cdr3_aa	cdr3_nt
TRBV14	NA	NA	TRBJ2-7	CASSQDRQGYNEQYF	TGTGCCAGCAGCCAAGATCGCCAGGGATACAACGAGCAGTACTTC
TRBV11-3	NA	once	TRBJ1-1	CASSLGGVGGEAFF	TGTGCCAGCAGCTTAGGTGGGGTTGGAGGTGAAGCTTTCTTT
TRBV7-6	TRBD2	NA	TRBJ2-3	CASSSYGGADTQYF	TGTGCCAGCAGCTCATACGGGGGGGCAGATACGCAGTATTTT
TRBV20-1	NA	NA	TRBJ1-4	CSVQASEKLFF	TGCAGTGTTCAAGCCTCGGAAAAACTGTTTTTT
TRBV6-5	NA	NA	TRBJ1-2	CASGRGSWGYTF	TGTGCCAGCGGGAGGGGTTCTTGGGGCTACACCTTC
TRBV2	TRBD1	NA	TRBJ1-5	CASSERTGDQPQHF	TGTGCCAGCAGTGAACGGACAGGGGACCAGCCCCAGCATTTT
TRBV5-6	NA	NA	TRBJ1-1	CASPKWHMNTEAFF	TGTGCCAGCCCGAAGTGGCACATGAACACTGAAGCTTTCTTT
TRBV30	TRBD1	NA	TRBJ1-6	CASTGQGINSPLHF	TGTGCCTCCACGGGACAGGGAATTAATTCACCCCTCCACTTT
TRBV6-5	TRBD1	NA	TRBJ1-2	CASRKIDRDYGYTF	TGTGCCAGCAGAAAAATCGACAGGGACTATGGCTACACCTTC
TRBV7-9	NA	once	TRBJ1-2	CASSLEAGDGYTF	TGTGCCAGCAGCTTAGAGGCAGGGGATGGCTACACCTTC
TRBV6-5	NA	NA	TRBJ1-2	CASSWVDSKDGYTF	TGTGCCAGCAGTTGGGTGGACAGTAAGGATGGCTACACCTTC
TRBV11-2	TRBD2	NA	TRBJ2-2	CASSLFGLAGDNTGELFF	TGTGCCAGCAGCTTATTCGGACTAGCGGGCGACAACACCGGGGAGCTGTTTTTT
TRBV7-6	NA	NA	TRBJ2-1	CASSSTTGFYNEQFF	TGTGCCAGCAGCTCTACCACAGGGTTCTACAATGAGCAGTTCTTC
TRBV27	NA	once	TRBJ1-5	CASSLMRGEQPQHF	TGTGCCAGCAGTTTAATGCGGGGTGAGCAGCCCCAGCATTTT
TRBV19	TRBD1	NA	TRBJ1-6	CASSILFGQGSNSPLHF	TGTGCCAGTAGTATTCTATTTGGACAGGGGTCTAATTCACCCCTCCACTTT
TRBV6-5	NA	NA	TRBJ1-1	CASKESLLNTEAFF	TGTGCCAGCAAGGAGTCGCTCTTGAACACTGAAGCTTTCTTT
TRBV18	NA	NA	TRBJ1-1	CASSRLDTRKNTEAFF	TGTGCCAGCTCACGGTTGGACACGCGAAAGAACACTGAAGCTTTCTTT
TRBV11-2	NA	NA	TRBJ2-1	CASSPKLGGGLNNEQFF	TGTGCCAGCAGCCCTAAGTTGGGCGGGGGCCTGAACAATGAGCAGTTCTTC
TRBV28	NA	NA	TRBJ2-7	CATQRPSLNEQYF	TGTGCCACCCAGAGGCCGAGTTTGAACGAGCAGTACTTC
TRBV19	NA	NA	TRBJ2-1	CASSTSNEQFF	TGTGCCAGTAGTACGTCGAATGAGCAGTTCTTC
TRBV5-1	TRBD1	NA	TRBJ2-4	CASSLGQGVDIQYF	TGCGCCAGCAGCTTGGGACAGGGTGTAGACATTCAGTACTTC
TRBV6-1	TRBD1	NA	TRBJ2-7	CASSSRTGGSYEQYF	TGTGCCAGCAGTTCAAGGACAGGGGGCTCCTACGAGCAGTACTTC
TRBV2	TRBD2	once	TRBJ2-1	CASKAGRDKIYNEQFF	TGTGCCAGCAAAGCGGGGCGAGATAAGATTTACAATGAGCAGTTCTTC
TRBV6-5	NA	once	TRBJ1-4	CASSSSPPEKLFF	TGTGCCAGCAGTTCTTCCCCCCCTGAAAAACTGTTTTTT
TRBV5-8	NA	NA	TRBJ2-7	CASSLPYRDYEQYF	TGTGCCAGCAGCTTGCCATACAGGGACTACGAGCAGTACTTC
TRBV2	TRBD2	NA	TRBJ2-5	CASSDFLAGNQETQYF	TGTGCCAGCAGTGATTTCCTAGCGGGAAACCAAGAGACCCAGTACTTC
TRBV19	NA	NA	TRBJ2-3	CATWGRGGGTQYF	TGTGCCACCTGGGGCAGGGGAGGGGGTACGCAGTATTTT
TRBV5-1	TRBD1	once	TRBJ2-7	CASSWTGGNSYEQYF	TGCGCCAGCAGCTGGACAGGGGGCAACTCCTACGAGCAGTACTTC
TRBV5-1	TRBD2	NA	TRBJ2-1	CASSLSGAYNEQFF	TGCGCCAGCAGCTTGAGCGGGGCTTACAATGAGCAGTTCTTC
TRBV7-2	NA	once	TRBJ1-5	CASSPPLGNQPQHF	TGTGCCAGCAGCCCCCCCCTCGGGAATCAGCCCCAGCATTTT
TRBV6-5	TRBD1	NA	TRBJ2-7	CASGYAPGQGYEQYF	TGTGCCAGCGGTTACGCCCCGGGACAGGGGTACGAGCAGTACTTC
TRBV29-1	NA	NA	TRBJ2-7	CSATVAGDEQYF	TGCAGCGCAACAGTGGCCGGGGACGAGCAGTACTTC
TRBV27	TRBD1	NA	TRBJ1-1	CASSSSGTGNTEAFF	TGTGCCAGCAGTTCCTCCGGGACAGGAAACACTGAAGCTTTCTTT
TRBV7-8	NA	NA	TRBJ1-3	CASSLIGGGNTIYF	TGTGCCAGCAGCTTAATTGGGGGGGGAAACACCATATATTTT
TRBV6-1	NA	NA	TRBJ2-4	CASTLGPKNIQYF	TGTGCCAGCACCTTGGGCCCCAAAAACATTCAGTACTTC
TRBV7-9	TRBD2	NA	TRBJ2-1	CASSILAGGPPSYNEQFF	TGTGCCAGCAGCATTCTAGCGGGGGGCCCCCCCTCCTACAATGAGCAGTTCTTC
TRBV18	TRBD2	NA	TRBJ2-1	CASSPVLGLADNEQFF	TGTGCCAGCTCACCGGTGCTCGGACTAGCGGACAATGAGCAGTTCTTC
TRBV6-1	NA	NA	TRBJ2-2	CASRTSATGELFF	TGTGCCAGCAGAACGAGCGCCACCGGGGAGCTGTTTTTT
TRBV6-5	NA	NA	TRBJ2-3	CASSYSPSLTDTQYF	TGTGCCAGCAGTTATTCCCCTAGCTTGACAGATACGCAGTATTTT
TRBV2	NA	NA	TRBJ1-6	CASRSTGNLYNSPLHF	TGTGCCAGCAGAAGTACAGGGAATCTTTATAATTCACCCCTCCACTTT
TRBV7-6	TRBD2	NA	TRBJ2-5	CASRATSGGAWETQYF	TGTGCCAGCAGGGCGACGAGCGGGGGGGCATGGGAGACCCAGTACTTC
TRBV11-2	TRBD1	NA	TRBJ2-3	CASSSRTGYTDTQYF	TGTGCCAGCAGCTCCCGGACAGGGTACACAGATACGCAGTATTTT
TRBV6-1	TRBD1	NA	TRBJ1-5	CASSEVRDRGNQPQHF	TGTGCCAGCAGTGAAGTTCGGGACAGAGGCAATCAGCCCCAGCATTTT
TRBV6-1	TRBD1	NA	TRBJ2-3	CASTQGASTDTQYF	TGTGCCAGCACTCAGGGGGCGTCCACAGATACGCAGTATTTT
TRBV11-2	NA	NA	TRBJ2-7	CASSLQAGLGEQYF	TGTGCCAGCAGCTTACAGGCGGGGCTGGGCGAGCAGTACTTC
TRBV15	NA	once	TRBJ2-7	CATSRVSGAAYEQYF	TGTGCCACCAGCAGAGTCTCAGGGGCGGCCTACGAGCAGTACTTC
TRBV5-4	TRBD1	NA	TRBJ1-1	CASSTRDSMTEAFF	TGTGCCAGCAGCACAAGGGACAGTATGACTGAAGCTTTCTTT
TRBV7-2	TRBD1	NA	TRBJ1-1	CASSPPGTVEAFF	TGTGCCAGCAGCCCCCCCGGGACAGTCGAAGCTTTCTTT
TRBV6-5	NA	NA	TRBJ2-2	CASSYGLSNTGELFF	TGTGCCAGCAGTTACGGCCTCTCGAACACCGGGGAGCTGTTTTTT
TRBV19	NA	NA	TRBJ1-2	CATTTSDKGGYGYTF	TGTGCCACGACCACTTCGGACAAGGGTGGCTATGGCTACACCTTC
TRBV7-9	NA	NA	TRBJ2-7	CASSRDPRYEQYF	TGTGCCAGCAGCCGCGATCCTCGCTACGAGCAGTACTTC
TRBV19	TRBD2	NA	TRBJ2-3	CASSIASGGAHGTFTDTQYF	TGTGCCAGTAGTATCGCTAGCGGGGGGGCCCACGGGACTTTCACAGATACGCAGTATTTT
TRBV5-4	TRBD2	NA	TRBJ2-1	CASSLLASGDYEQFF	TGTGCCAGCAGCTTGCTGGCTAGCGGGGATTATGAGCAGTTCTTC
TRBV7-8	TRBD1	NA	TRBJ2-1	CASSSYRDRAIDSSNEQFF	TGTGCCAGCAGCTCCTACCGGGACAGGGCAATCGACAGCAGCAATGAGCAGTTCTTC
TRBV27	NA	NA	TRBJ2-2	CASSLGQALAGELFF	TGTGCCAGCAGCTTAGGGCAGGCTTTGGCCGGGGAGCTGTTTTTT